This is a list of T cell receptor beta chains from one sample in a study of cytomegalovirus exposure and HLA in healthy donors. Method: immunoSEQ multiplex PCR; TCRdb's copy keeps in-frame clones and lacks some. The repertoire has fewer than 200,000 clones, approximately 80% of them found once; the top ten carry roughly 4.7%. Sequencing was carried out using PBMCs. The receptors derive from a woman in her forties or fifties in good health and CMV-seropositive. Each CDR3 is given without its conserved first and last residue. The order of the fields is V gene, J gene, CDR3 protein.

>TRBV5-1|TRBJ2-7
ASSPSSLASYEQY
>TRBV6-1|TRBJ2-5
AGGASGQETQY
>TRBV29-1|TRBJ1-2
SVTDSYNSGYT
>TRBV5-4|TRBJ1-1
ASSLGSGGRRNTEAF
>TRBV14|TRBJ2-1
ASSQKWAGEGQF
>TRBV29-1|TRBJ1-1
SASTVNTEAF
>TRBV5-1|TRBJ1-4
ASSPWDQGAEKLF
>TRBV6-1|TRBJ2-2
AGGEGRTPTGELF
>TRBV27|TRBJ2-7
ASRLAVSHQYEQY
>TRBV23-1|TRBJ2-7
ASRVPRLGQGPYEQY
>TRBV7-2|TRBJ1-2
ASSPGLGYGYT
>TRBV29-1|TRBJ1-2
SAHTGVGYT
>TRBV23-1|TRBJ2-3
ASSQSCQGGADTQY
>TRBV6-5|TRBJ1-3
ASSSLEGSSGNTIY
>TRBV5-1|TRBJ2-1
ATSRTLKGEQF
>TRBV23-1|TRBJ2-1
ASSQSIPGQSDGGSSYNEQF
>TRBV7-2|TRBJ2-3
ASSPGQGTDTQY
>TRBV11-3|TRBJ2-3
ASSLASGGIDTQY
>TRBV7-2|TRBJ2-1
ASSTSQGWGNEQF
>TRBV19|TRBJ2-3
ASNEPGSAHTQY
>TRBV18|TRBJ2-6
ASSPETTGANVLT
>TRBV7-9|TRBJ2-3
ASSLDMDFGTQY
>TRBV10-3|TRBJ2-1
AISWTSGTNNEQF
>TRBV11-2|TRBJ2-3
ASSLAGKDTDTQY
>TRBV7-2|TRBJ1-6
ASNPGQGVNSPLH
>TRBV23-1|TRBJ2-7
ASNSNGTGVSYEQY
>TRBV19|TRBJ2-2
ASSTGLAANTGELF
>TRBV30|TRBJ1-2
AWSVLTFYGYT
>TRBV5-1|TRBJ2-3
ASSPGTGADTQY
>TRBV5-6|TRBJ1-6
ASSSGGFYNSPLH
>TRBV7-2|TRBJ1-6
ASSLRGTDSPLH
>TRBV7-2|TRBJ2-7
ASSLGFRFSYEQY
>TRBV27|TRBJ1-2
ASSSYRGRNYGYT
>TRBV7-3|TRBJ2-2
ASSLNRQGGTGELF
>TRBV6-5|TRBJ1-2
ASSYAIGRARSGYT
>TRBV5-1|TRBJ2-7
ASSLSRVGEQY
>TRBV2|TRBJ2-7
ASSAGRSYEQY
>TRBV5-4|TRBJ2-3
ASTSRSTDTQY
>TRBV6-1|TRBJ2-1
ASSLQGGSEQF
>TRBV5-1|TRBJ1-4
ASSFGAANEKLF
>TRBV19|TRBJ1-2
ATLRGSFSGYT
>TRBV9|TRBJ2-1
ASSVDGLAERGQF
>TRBV4-2|TRBJ2-5
ASSQGTSGARGETQY
>TRBV7-9|TRBJ1-3
ASSLSVLGGNTIY
>TRBV6-5|TRBJ2-2
ASSYSGQITGELF
>TRBV7-2|TRBJ2-1
ASSLAERLARHGDEQF
>TRBV28|TRBJ2-4
ASSSHRDFLKGAKNIQY
>TRBV7-8|.
ASSRNPLGSGSYEQY
>TRBV13|TRBJ2-3
ASRFTSGRRADTQY
>TRBV30|TRBJ2-5
AWRSRFQETQY
>TRBV9|TRBJ1-2
ASSVGEGSPYGYT
>TRBV10-3|TRBJ2-2
AISESLGGTGELF
>TRBV30|TRBJ1-2
AGLTGGYGYT
>TRBV7-9|TRBJ2-5
ASSFLVQETQY
>TRBV7-3|TRBJ2-5
ASSLRGLASGETQY
>TRBV5-4|.
ASSFSVGGRASYEQY
>TRBV10-1|TRBJ2-2
ASSEGGGGNTGELF
>TRBV4-2|TRBJ2-3
ASSQLSGGATDTQY
>TRBV19|TRBJ2-3
ASSIARGDTQY
>TRBV28|TRBJ2-1
ASSLSTSGRRNEQF